The 30 T cell receptor beta chains below all came from one sample that was sequenced in a study of molecular identifiers for immune sequencing clone quantification. TCRdb re-analysed the PCR reads in MiXCR, keeping a single row per CDR3 protein. The data show more than 450,000 distinct CDR3 sequences, about 20% seen once. The sequencing input was naive CD8+ T cells from blood, with Jurkat cell RNA spiked in. The subset denotes: FACS-sorted CD8+CD4-CCR7+CD45RA+ naive T cells. Every receptor here comes from a human donor in good health. Some libraries in this study had Jurkat cell RNA spiked in.

The chain uses TRBV11-2 and TRBJ2-3; 9 nucleotides match TRBD2. The V gene end was trimmed by 5 bases and the J gene end by 5 bases; junction bases not matched to a gene: 5. The germline V gene has CDR1 SGHAT and CDR2 FQNNGV. This CDR3 comprises 14 residues. CDR3: CASSDSGGGDTQYF. CDR3 nucleotides: TGTGCCAGCAGCGATAGCGGGGGAGGAGATACGCAGTATTTT.

The genes are TRBV20-1 and TRBJ2-7; 9 positions agree with TRBD1. Germline CDR1 is DFQATT and CDR2 is SNEGSKA (reference sequence). This CDR3 is 16 amino acids long. J lost 3 bases, V lost 3 bases, and 12 bases had no gene match. Here the CDR3 reads CSARGGGTGYIYEQYF. The CDR3 DNA reads as TGCAGTGCTAGGGGGGGAGGGACAGGGTATATCTACGAGCAGTACTTC.

This clonotype was seen a few times. The chain links TRBV30 to TRBJ1-2; D is undetermined. Trimming cost V 5 bases and J 4 bases, with 17 bases left between them. Per germline, CDR1 GTSNPN and CDR2 SVGIG (reference sequence). This CDR3 region has 14 residues. The DNA for the CDR3 is TGTGCCTGGGGTAAACATGGAGGAATCTATGGCTACACCTTC. Translation gives CAWGKHGGIYGYTF. Together with reference TRBV30 and TRBJ1-2, the CDR3 gives the full variable domain: SQTIHQWPATLVQPVGSPLSLECTVEGTSNPNLYWYRQAAGRGLQLLFYSVGIGQISSEVPQNLSASRPQDRQFILSSKKLLLSDSGFYLCAWGKHGGIYGYTFGSGTRLTVV.

This clonotype was seen ten or more times. The chain is built from TRBV6-2 or TRBV6-3 and TRBJ2-7; 7 nucleotides agree with TRBD2. This CDR3 contains 18 residues. Germline CDR1 is MNHEY and CDR2 is SVGEGT. V was pared by 2 bases and J by 0 bases, with 13 bases of the junction left unmatched. The CDR3 is CASSYNPGTTLSSYEQYF. The CDR3 coding sequence is TGTGCCAGCAGTTACAACCCGGGGACTACCCTAAGCTCCTACGAGCAGTACTTC.

J is TRBJ2-3 and V is TRBV6-5; D possibly uses TRBD1 or TRBD2 (5 bases each). The V gene's germline CDR1 is MNHEY and CDR2 SVGAGI. The V end lost 6 bases, the J end lost 1 base, and 17 bases lay between the germline ends. CDR3 length: 16 amino acids. The CDR3 nucleotides are TGTGCCAGCAGGCCGTGGGGGTCATTAGGCACAGATACGCAGTATTTT. Translating it yields CASRPWGSLGTDTQYF.

Concerning this clonotype: Since a much larger clone is just one base distant, this may be a read error. This sequence joins TRBV28 and TRBJ1-1, with TRBD1 as a possible D gene (6 bases). The CDR3 extends over 14 amino acids. Germline V gene sequence: CDR1 MDHEN, CDR2 SYDVKM. The CDR3 nucleotides are TGTGCCAGCAGGGACGACAGGATGAACACTGGAGCTTTCTTT. Its protein product is CASRDDRMNTGAFF.

A remark on this clonotype: Just one base apart from a much larger clone, this may be a read error. The chain combines TRBV20-1 with TRBJ1-3, with D hard to call. Per the germline V gene, CDR1 is DFQATT and CDR2 is SNEGSKA (reference sequence). The CDR3 consists of 14 residues. CDR3 in DNA: TGCAGTGCTAGAGGGGGATTCACTGGAAACGCCATATATTTT. As protein: CSARGGFTGNAIYF.

Only a few counts were recorded for this clonotype. The chain uses TRBV20-1 and TRBJ2-7; 9 bases fit TRBD2. The ends lost 3 bases at V and 3 bases at J; junction bases unmatched: 6. This CDR3 spans 14 amino acids. CDR1 and CDR2 from the germline V gene are DFQATT and SNEGSKA (reference sequence). The CDR3 is CSARGYSGSYEQYF. CDR3 sequence (DNA): TGCAGTGCTAGGGGGTATAGCGGGAGCTACGAGCAGTACTTC.

On this clonotype itself: With a much larger clone just one base away, this may be a read error. The genes are TRBV15 and TRBJ1-1, with D possibly matching TRBD1 (6 bases). The CDR3 is 13 residues long. CDR1 LNHNV and CDR2 YYDKDF come from the germline V gene (reference sequence). The V and J ends lost 11 bases and 4 bases respectively, with 17 bases between them. Written as DNA, the CDR3 is TGTGCCGGCAAAACAGGGATGGTCACTGAAGCTTTCTTT. It encodes CAGKTGMVTEAFF.

This clonotype came up many times. The genes are TRBV7-6 and TRBJ1-1; TRBD1 is a possible D gene (6 bases). The CDR3 is 15 residues long. V shed 5 bases and J shed 7 bases, with 20 bases lying between them. Germline assignment: CDR1 SGHVS and CDR2 FNYEAQ. CDR3 sequence reads: CASSPPRGSPDEAFF. In DNA form, the CDR3 reads TGTGCCAGCAGCCCTCCCAGGGGTTCTCCTGATGAAGCTTTCTTT.

As to this clonotype: Mismatch with germline at one junction end may stem from a read error. The chain is built from TRBV27 and TRBJ2-4, with D possibly TRBD1 on 5 matching bases. The CDR3 consists of 16 residues. Germline V gives CDR1 MNHEY, CDR2 SMNVEV (reference sequence). CDR3 nucleotide sequence: TGTGCCAGCAGTTTATCCTGGGGCTTAGCCAAAAACATTCGGTACTTC. This translates into CASSLSWGLAKNIRYF.

This clonotype was counted ten times or more. V is TRBV12-3 or TRBV12-4 and J is TRBJ1-1; TRBD1 is a possible D gene (6 bases). The V end was cut by 5 bases, the J end by 8 bases, with 15 bases between. The CDR3 length is 13 residues. The CDR3 is CASSATEQGEAFF. DNA for the CDR3: TGTGCCAGCAGTGCCACCGAACAGGGAGAAGCTTTCTTT.

In this sample, this clonotype turned up a few times. V usage is TRBV6-6 and J usage is TRBJ1-5, with 9 positions matching TRBD1. CDR3 length equals 21 residues. Germline V CDR1 and CDR2: MNHNY, SVGAGI (reference sequence). The ends lost 4 bases at V and 0 bases at J; junction bases unmatched: 19. CDR3: CASSCSTGTGSFRDSNQPQHF. CDR3 sequence (DNA): TGTGCCAGCAGTTGTTCGACGGGGACAGGGTCATTCCGGGATAGCAATCAGCCCCAGCATTTT.

This clonotype was found a few times. The chain has TRBV14 and TRBJ2-5, with a possible D match to TRBD1 (6 bases). V dropped 4 bases and J dropped 4 bases, with 19 bases sitting between them. The CDR3 spans 16 residues. The V gene's germline CDR1 is SGHDN and CDR2 FVKESK. The CDR3 reads CASSPPWTAVGETQYF. CDR3 DNA: TGTGCCAGCAGCCCACCGTGGACAGCGGTGGGAGAGACCCAGTACTTC.

V usage is TRBV9 and J usage is TRBJ1-5, with D unclear. CDR1 and CDR2 (germline): SGDLS, YYNGEE. This CDR3 region has 13 residues. V lost 6 bases and J 6 bases, leaving 13 bases between the germline ends. The CDR3 reads CASNAGESQPQHF. CDR3 DNA: TGTGCCAGCAACGCTGGGGAGAGTCAGCCCCAGCATTTT.

The rearrangement links TRBV2 to TRBJ1-1; D unresolved. There are 10 residues in the CDR3. Per the germline V gene, CDR1 is SNHLY and CDR2 is FYNNEI. V was trimmed by 7 bases and J by 6 bases, leaving 6 bases between them. The CDR3 spells CASIIAEAFF. CDR3 nucleotide sequence: TGTGCCAGCATAATCGCTGAAGCTTTCTTT.

This chain uses TRBV2 with TRBJ1-3; D gene ambiguous. V dropped 2 bases and J dropped 2 bases, with 13 bases sitting between them. The V gene's germline CDR1 is SNHLY and CDR2 FYNNEI. The CDR3 runs 16 residues. CDR3 protein: CASSERGLYAGNTIYF. The CDR3 DNA reads TGTGCCAGCAGTGAAAGAGGGCTCTACGCTGGAAACACCATATATTTT.

V is TRBV9 and J is TRBJ1-3; D is undetermined. Germline assignment: CDR1 SGDLS and CDR2 YYNGEE. The CDR3 loop spans 15 amino acids. V was pared by 0 bases and J by 0 bases, with 7 bases between. CDR3: CASSVDPNSGNTIYF. The CDR3 DNA sequence: TGTGCCAGCAGCGTAGATCCTAACTCTGGAAACACCATATATTTT.

V and J are TRBV12-3 or TRBV12-4 and TRBJ2-3, with 9 bases aligning to TRBD2. This CDR3 has 12 residues. Trimming removed 5 bases from V and 11 bases from J; junction bases left unmatched: 5. In DNA, the CDR3 is TGTGCCAGCAGTCCCGGGACTAGCAGGCAGTATTTT. This gives the protein CASSPGTSRQYF.

This clonotype was observed many times. The chain is built from TRBV11-2 and TRBJ2-4, with 8 bases identical to TRBD2. Germline CDR1 and CDR2: SGHAT and FQNNGV. The CDR3 covers 17 residues. Germline trimming cut 1 base from V and 0 bases from J; bases unmatched to any gene: 5. The CDR3 DNA sequence: TGTGCCAGCAGCTTAGCGGCGGGGGGCCTAGCCAAAAACATTCAGTACTTC. Its protein is CASSLAAGGLAKNIQYF. Drawing the rest from reference TRBV11-2 and TRBJ2-4, the complete variable domain is EAGVAQSPRYKIIEKRQSVAFWCNPISGHATLYWYQQILGQGPKLLIQFQNNGVVDDSQLPKDRFSAERLKGVDSTLKIQPAKLEDSAVYLCASSLAAGGLAKNIQYFGAGTRLSVL.

This clonotype was seen a handful of times. The rearrangement joins TRBV19 to TRBJ2-7; 7 bases are a match to TRBD2. The CDR3 length is 15 residues. V dropped 5 bases and J dropped 5; count of bases not matched to a gene: 12. Germline CDR1 LNHDA, CDR2 SQIVND (reference sequence). The DNA of the CDR3 is TGTGCCAGTAGTCCGAGTTCGGGGGGAGCGGACGAGCAGTACTTC. It yields the protein CASSPSSGGADEQYF.

This clonotype has ten or more counts. The J gene is TRBJ1-3, the V gene TRBV4-3; no reliable D call. CDR3 length: 16 residues. Trimming took off 0 bases at V and 2 bases at J, with 11 bases between the two ends. The germline V gene encodes CDR1 LGHNA and CDR2 YSLEER. Written as DNA, the CDR3 is TGCGCCAGCAGCCAAGATCCCCGGGGAACTGGAAACACCATATATTTT. As protein: CASSQDPRGTGNTIYF.

Ten or more counts support this clonotype. The chain couples TRBV5-4 to TRBJ2-7; TRBD2 matches 12 bases. This CDR3 contains 15 residues. Germline V gives CDR1 SGHNT, CDR2 YYREEE (reference sequence). Trimming at V came to 2 bases and at J to 4 bases, leaving 4 bases not matched to a gene. The CDR3 loop reads CASSFRTSGTYEQYF. The CDR3 bases are TGTGCCAGCAGCTTCAGGACTAGCGGGACATACGAGCAGTACTTC.

This chain links TRBV7-2 with TRBJ2-7; 8 bases agree with TRBD1. J was trimmed by 3 bases and V by 5 bases; bases with no gene match: 9. In germline, CDR1 is SGHTA, CDR2 FQGNSA. This CDR3 has 15 amino acids. CDR3 sequence reads: CASSPPTGANYEQYF. The CDR3 coding sequence is TGTGCCAGCAGCCCACCGACAGGGGCGAACTACGAGCAGTACTTC.

In regard to this clonotype: Being one base from a much bigger clone, this may be a read error. V is TRBV14 and J is TRBJ1-2, with D uncertain. V lost 1 base and J 4 bases, leaving 19 bases between the germline ends. This CDR3 is built from 17 residues. CDR1 and CDR2 (germline): SGHDN, FVKESK. The DNA of the CDR3 is TGTGCCAGCAGCCAAGTTCCTAACAGAGGCTTCGCCTATGGCTACACCTTC. It encodes CASSQVPNRGFAYGYTF. The whole variable domain, filled in from reference TRBV14 and TRBJ1-2, reads EAGVTQFPSHSVIEKGQTVTLRCDPISGHDNLYWYRRVMGKEIKFLLHFVKESKQDESGMPNNRFLAERTGGTYSTLKVQPAELEDSGVYFCASSQVPNRGFAYGYTFGSGTRLTVV.

The chain is built from TRBV4-1 and TRBJ2-6, with D maybe TRBD2 (5 bases). Germline V lookup: CDR1 MGHRA, CDR2 YSYEKL. Trimming stripped 6 bases from V and 4 bases from J, with 16 bases between. The CDR3 length is 16 residues. CDR3 DNA: TGCGCCAGCAGTGGAGGTACCCAGATGGGGGCCAACGTCCTGACTTTC. It codes for CASSGGTQMGANVLTF.

This clonotype came up many times. The rearrangement joins TRBV27 to TRBJ1-1, with 7 bases that match TRBD1. Germline values: CDR1 MNHEY, CDR2 SMNVEV (reference sequence). The CDR3 runs to 14 residues. Trimming removed 2 bases from V and 5 bases from J; junction bases left unmatched: 5. The CDR3 protein is CASSLEVRGTEAFF. The CDR3 nucleotides read TGTGCCAGCAGTTTAGAGGTCAGGGGGACTGAAGCTTTCTTT.

This clonotype was detected a few times. The genes are TRBV7-9 and TRBJ2-7; D ambiguous. This CDR3 comprises 15 residues. Trimming removed 1 base from V and 3 bases from J, with 13 bases in between. Germline CDR1 is SEHNR and CDR2 is FQNEAQ (reference sequence). CDR3 protein: CASSLESGSGYEQYF. The CDR3 nucleotides are TGTGCCAGCAGCTTAGAATCCGGATCCGGCTACGAGCAGTACTTC.

This clonotype was picked up many times. The chain uses TRBV11-2 and TRBJ2-5, with a tentative D call TRBD2 (6 bases). The germline V and J ends were trimmed by 2 bases and 4 bases, with 8 bases remaining between them. Germline V gene lookup returns CDR1 SGHAT and CDR2 FQNNGV. The CDR3 contains 13 residues. CDR3 amino acids: CASSLRDSETQYF. CDR3 coding DNA: TGTGCCAGCAGCTTAAGGGACTCAGAGACCCAGTACTTC. Full variable domain (missing parts from reference TRBV11-2 and TRBJ2-5): EAGVAQSPRYKIIEKRQSVAFWCNPISGHATLYWYQQILGQGPKLLIQFQNNGVVDDSQLPKDRFSAERLKGVDSTLKIQPAKLEDSAVYLCASSLRDSETQYFGPGTRLLVL.

This clonotype was counted between two and nine times. The chain links TRBV5-1 to TRBJ1-1; D might be TRBD1 (5 bases). This CDR3 has 16 amino acids. Trimming pared 4 bases from V and 0 bases from J, leaving 16 bases between. Germline V CDR1 and CDR2: SGHRS, YFSETQ. The CDR3 spells CASSPQGAGVNTEAFF. As DNA, the CDR3 is TGCGCCAGCAGCCCTCAGGGAGCGGGGGTGAACACTGAAGCTTTCTTT. The entire variable domain, with the rest obtained from reference TRBV5-1 and TRBJ1-1, is as follows: KAGVTQTPRYLIKTRGQQVTLSCSPISGHRSVSWYQQTPGQGLQFLFEYFSETQRNKGNFPGRFSGRQFSNSRSEMNVSTLELGDSALYLCASSPQGAGVNTEAFFGQGTRLTVV.